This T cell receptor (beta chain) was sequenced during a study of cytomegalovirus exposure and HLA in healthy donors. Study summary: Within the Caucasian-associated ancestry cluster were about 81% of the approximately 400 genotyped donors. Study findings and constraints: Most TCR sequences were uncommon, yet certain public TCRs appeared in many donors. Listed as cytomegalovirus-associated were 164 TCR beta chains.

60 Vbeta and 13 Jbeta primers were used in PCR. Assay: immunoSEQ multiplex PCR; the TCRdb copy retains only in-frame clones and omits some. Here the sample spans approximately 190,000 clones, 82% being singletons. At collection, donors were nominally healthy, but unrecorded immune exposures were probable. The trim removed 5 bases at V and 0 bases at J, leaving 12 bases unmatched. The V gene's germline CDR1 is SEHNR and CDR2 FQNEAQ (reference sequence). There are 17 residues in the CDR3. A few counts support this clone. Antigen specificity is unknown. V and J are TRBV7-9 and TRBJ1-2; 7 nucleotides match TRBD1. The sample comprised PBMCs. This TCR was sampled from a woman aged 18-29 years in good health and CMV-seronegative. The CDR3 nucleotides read TGTGCCAGCAGCGGGCCGCAGGGGGGCTCTTCTAACTATGGCTACACCTTC. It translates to CASSGPQGGSSNYGYTF. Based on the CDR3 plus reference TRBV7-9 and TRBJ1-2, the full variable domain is DTGVSQNPRHKITKRGQNVTFRCDPISEHNRLYWYRQTLGQGPEFLTYFQNEAQLEKSRLLSDRFSAERPKGSFSTLEIQRTEQGDSAMYLCASSGPQGGSSNYGYTFGSGTRLTVV.